This TCR beta chain was sequenced in a study of neoadjuvant anti-PD-1 for oral cavity cancer. Whole-study findings and limits: Pretreatment Treg/Th17 ratio correlated inversely with post-treatment tumor clonality.

This CDR3 comprises 14 residues. Germline V lookup: CDR1 SGHNT, CDR2 YYREEE (reference sequence). Trimming at V came to 4 bases and at J to 4 bases, leaving 7 bases not matched to a gene. Stated time point: after neoadjuvant nivolumab, at surgical resection. These oral cavity squamous cell carcinomas were HPV-negative and locally advanced. This clone showed up just once. Its cognate antigen is unknown. Sequenced by immunoSEQ multiplex PCR; TCRdb stores in-frame clones only, minus some. The profile covers some 31,000 clones, with around four fifths appearing a single time and 3% to 4% taken by the ten largest.

The TCR comes from a person aged 35 to 85 with oral cavity squamous cell carcinoma. The gene calls are TRBV5-4 and TRBJ2-5; 7 nucleotides align to TRBD1. The sample here was PBMCs, taken after nivolumab (anti-PD-1) treatment. The CDR3 DNA follows: TGTGCCAGCAGCCACCGACAGGGCGGAGAGACCCAGTACTTC. Its protein is CASSHRQGGETQYF.